One sample yielded the 24 T cell receptor beta chains listed below, sequenced in a study of T cells in Graves' hyperthyroidism and ophthalmopathy. Using RNA transcripts as the source, TCR beta CDR3 regions were amplified. The HTBI primer set drove a first-round RT-PCR of the TCR CDR3. TCRdb re-called the multiplex PCR reads through MiXCR, storing one row per CDR3 protein. The data hold almost 250,000 distinct CDR3 sequences, with roughly a quarter observed a single time. The sequencing sample was made of blood. These receptors were obtained from a woman in her forties with Graves' ophthalmopathy.

This clonotype was counted many times. This rearrangement joins TRBV6-5 to TRBJ1-2, with 8 bases aligning to TRBD1. The CDR3 spans 15 residues. CDR1 and CDR2 from the germline V gene are MNHEY and SVGAGI. V gave up 6 bases and J gave up 4 bases; unmatched junction bases: 10. The CDR3 DNA follows: TGTGCCAGCAGCGTGCGGGACAGGACCTCCTATGGCTACACCTTC. Residues: CASSVRDRTSYGYTF.

This clonotype was counted ten times or more. Just one base apart from a much larger clone, this may be a read error. The V and J genes are TRBV7-3 and TRBJ2-7; TRBD2 is a possible D gene (6 bases). Germline V gives CDR1 SGHTA, CDR2 FQGTGA. The CDR3 consists of 14 residues. The CDR3 coding sequence is TGTGCCAGCAGCTTAAGCGGGGAAGCCTACAAGCAGTACTTC. As protein: CASSLSGEAYKQYF.

This clonotype has ten or more counts. The chain is built from TRBV29-1 and TRBJ1-2; 8 nucleotides agree with TRBD1. The germline gives CDR1 SQVTM, CDR2 ANQGSEA. V was clipped by 7 bases and J by 2 bases; unmatched bases: 9. The CDR3 runs 14 residues. DNA of the CDR3: TGCAGCGCTAGTTCCGGGACAGGAAACTATGGCTACACCTTC. Its protein product is CSASSGTGNYGYTF.

The J gene is TRBJ2-5, the V gene TRBV15, with D possibly being TRBD1 (6 bases). The CDR3 covers 15 residues. The V end lost 0 bases, the J end lost 3 bases, and 11 bases lay between the germline ends. Germline V gives CDR1 LNHNV, CDR2 YYDKDF (reference sequence). DNA of the CDR3: TGTGCCACCAGCAGAGACCCCTCAGGGGAAGAGACCCAGTACTTC. Amino acids: CATSRDPSGEETQYF.

A few counts support this clonotype. The chain uses TRBV9 and TRBJ1-3, with no clear D. This CDR3 region has 15 residues. V was shortened by 2 bases and J by 0 bases, with 9 bases between the two germline ends. Germline values: CDR1 SGDLS, CDR2 YYNGEE. The CDR3 here is CASSVDGNSGNTIYF. In DNA, the CDR3 is TGTGCCAGCAGCGTGGACGGGAACTCTGGAAACACCATATATTTT.

This clonotype came up many times. J is TRBJ2-7 and V is TRBV24-1, with a weak D call TRBD1 (6 bases). With 3 bases removed from V and 3 bases from J, the gap between germline ends came to 8 bases. CDR1 is KGHDR, CDR2 SFDVKD, per germline. CDR3 length: 13 residues. In DNA form, the CDR3 reads TGTGCCACCAGTGATGGACAGTTCTACGAGCAGTACTTC. It translates to CATSDGQFYEQYF.

This clonotype occurred many times. The chain uses TRBV6-5 and TRBJ1-5; a possible D gene is TRBD1 (6 bases). This CDR3 has 14 residues. CDR1 is MNHEY, CDR2 SVGAGI, per germline. V lost 8 bases, J lost 5 bases, and 16 bases lay in between. The CDR3 loop reads CASEQRSGDQPQHF. CDR3 in DNA: TGTGCCAGCGAACAGCGCTCAGGGGATCAGCCCCAGCATTTT.

There are many counts of this clonotype. The V gene is TRBV6-1, the J gene TRBJ2-6, with no clear D. This CDR3 has 16 amino acids. V was clipped by 6 bases and J by 4 bases, with 16 bases between them. Germline V gives CDR1 MNHNS, CDR2 SASEGT. In DNA, the CDR3 is TGTGCCAGCAGGAAGGCCGCCTTTGAGGGGGCCAACGTCCTGACTTTC. Its protein product is CASRKAAFEGANVLTF.

The sample holds many counts of this clonotype. This chain links TRBV4-1 with TRBJ2-7; 15 nucleotides line up with TRBD2. The V and J ends lost 4 bases and 5 bases, in that order; junction bases with no gene match: 9. CDR1 MGHRA and CDR2 YSYEKL come from the germline V gene. The CDR3 totals 17 residues. CDR3 residues: CASSPKGLAGGSNEQYF. In nucleotides, the CDR3 is TGCGCCAGCAGCCCAAAGGGACTAGCGGGAGGAAGTAACGAGCAGTACTTC.

The table lists this clonotype with many counts. The chain combines TRBV28 with TRBJ2-3; D ambiguous. Germline V CDR1 and CDR2: MDHEN, SYDVKM. V lost 1 base and J 6 bases, leaving 2 bases between the germline ends. This CDR3 has 11 residues. CDR3: CASSLSDTQYF. As DNA, the CDR3 is TGTGCCAGCAGTTTATCTGATACGCAGTATTTT.

At least ten counts were recorded for this clonotype. The rearrangement links TRBV20-1 to TRBJ2-7, with unresolved D. CDR1 DFQATT and CDR2 SNEGSKA come from the germline V gene (reference sequence). V was shortened by 6 bases and J by 3 bases, with 12 bases between the two germline ends. The CDR3 covers 12 residues. The CDR3 bases are TGCAGTGCCACCGGCGGTTACTACGAGCAGTACTTC. Encoded protein: CSATGGYYEQYF.

Ten or more counts support this clonotype. V usage is TRBV5-1 and J usage is TRBJ2-7; D gene uncertain. CDR1 and CDR2 (germline): SGHRS, YFSETQ. This CDR3 comprises 12 residues. Trimming stripped 2 bases from V and 5 bases from J, with 8 bases between. The CDR3 loop reads CASSLMSHEQYF. CDR3 coding DNA: TGCGCCAGCAGCTTAATGTCCCACGAGCAGTACTTC.

The rearrangement uses TRBV6-2 or TRBV6-3 and TRBJ2-5; perhaps TRBD2 as D (5 bases). This CDR3 has 15 amino acids. The germline V gene has CDR1 MNHEY and CDR2 SVGEGT. Deletions cut 5 bases from V and 1 base from J, with 14 bases between. CDR3 loop: CASSSRGLTQETQYF. The CDR3 DNA is TGTGCCAGCAGTAGCCGCGGGCTCACCCAAGAGACCCAGTACTTC.

A remark on this clonotype: A much larger clone lies one base from this, so it may be a read error. The chain couples TRBV5-1 to TRBJ2-5, with D possibly matching TRBD2 (6 bases). The CDR3 loop spans 15 amino acids. Trimming stripped 4 bases from V and 4 bases from J, with 17 bases between. CDR1 and CDR2 (germline): SGHRS, YFSETQ. CDR3 in amino acids: CASSGGTQLRETQYF. Here the CDR3 DNA reads TGCGCCAGCAGCGGGGGGACGCAACTGAGAGAGACCCAGTACTTC.

This clonotype has a count of ten or more. The J gene is TRBJ1-2, the V gene TRBV2, with D hard to call. This CDR3 contains 12 residues. V gave up 5 bases and J gave up 7 bases, with 11 bases separating them. The V gene's germline CDR1 is SNHLY and CDR2 FYNNEI. DNA for the CDR3: TGTGCCAGCAGTAAAGACCTTGGTGGCTACACCTTC. It translates to CASSKDLGGYTF.

This clonotype occurred many times. This chain joins TRBV6-5 and TRBJ1-5; no reliable D call. The CDR3 is made up of 13 amino acids. V was pared by 7 bases and J by 3 bases, with 10 bases between. Germline V gene sequence: CDR1 MNHEY, CDR2 SVGAGI. CDR3 sequence reads: CASKAGYNQPQHF. Written as DNA, the CDR3 is TGTGCCAGCAAGGCGGGGTACAATCAGCCCCAGCATTTT.

This chain links TRBV2 with TRBJ2-7, with 12 bases identical to TRBD1. The CDR3 sequence is 15 residues long. Trimming removed 4 bases from V and 7 bases from J; junction bases left unmatched: 8. The germline CDR1 and CDR2 sequences are SNHLY and FYNNEI. This chain's CDR3 is CASSGLGQGAWEQYF. CDR3 coding DNA: TGTGCCAGCAGTGGCTTGGGACAGGGGGCGTGGGAGCAGTACTTC.

A word on this clonotype: Germline and junction disagree at one end, which may indicate a read error. V and J are TRBV11-2 and TRBJ2-4; 9 bases match TRBD1. The CDR3 is made up of 17 amino acids. The germline V gene has CDR1 SGHAT and CDR2 FQNNGV. CDR3 in amino acids: CASSPYDRGLAKDIQYF. In nucleotides, the CDR3 is TGTGCCAGCAGCCCCTATGACAGGGGGTTAGCCAAAGACATTCAGTACTTC.

The sample holds many counts of this clonotype. The chain employs TRBV20-1 and TRBJ1-1; weak D call: TRBD1 (5 bases). CDR3 length: 14 residues. Per the germline V gene, CDR1 is DFQATT and CDR2 is SNEGSKA (reference sequence). Between the trimmed V and J ends, which lost 3 bases and 9 bases, there was a span of 20 bases. CDR3 in amino acids: CSASSVFDSEQAFF. CDR3 nucleotides: TGCAGTGCTAGTTCGGTGTTCGACAGCGAACAAGCTTTCTTT.

The V gene is TRBV14, the J gene TRBJ2-2; 9 nucleotides agree with TRBD1. Germline-derived CDR1 and CDR2 are SGHDN and FVKESK. The CDR3 has 18 residues. V was pared by 3 bases and J by 4 bases, with 12 bases of the junction left unmatched. CDR3 region: CASSHLTGTGRGTGELFF. In DNA, the CDR3 is TGTGCCAGCAGCCATCTTACCGGGACAGGGCGAGGCACCGGGGAGCTGTTTTTT.

This clonotype has only one observation. With a much larger clone just one base away, this may be a read error. V and J are TRBV20-1 and TRBJ2-7, with D maybe TRBD1 (5 bases). The CDR3 totals 14 residues. Trimming stripped 3 bases from V and 2 bases from J, with 14 bases between. Germline CDR1 DFQATT, CDR2 SNEGSKA (reference sequence). CDR3 sequence: CSASVSGLPYEQYF. In nucleotides, the CDR3 is TGCAGTGCTAGTGTTTCAGGGCTCCCCTACGAGCAGTACTTC.

A few counts support this clonotype. The CDR3 here is CASSYQQETQYF. CDR3 bases: TGTGCCAGCAGTTACCAACAAGAGACCCAGTACTTC. This chain links TRBV6-5 with TRBJ2-5; D remains ambiguous. Trimming took off 2 bases at V and 2 bases at J, with 3 bases between the two ends. There are 12 residues in the CDR3. Germline V gene sequence: CDR1 MNHEY, CDR2 SVGAGI.

The sample holds many counts of this clonotype. The chain couples TRBV28 to TRBJ2-7; D is unclear. There are 13 residues in the CDR3. Germline CDR1 is MDHEN and CDR2 is SYDVKM. The V end lost 5 bases, the J end lost 0 bases, and 8 bases lay between the germline ends. The CDR3 DNA reads TGTGCCAGCAGTACCCAAAGCTCCTACGAGCAGTACTTC. Translating it yields CASSTQSSYEQYF.

The rearrangement uses TRBV27 and TRBJ2-2; 10 bases align to TRBD2. The junction had 9 bases not matched to a gene; V was cut back by 10 bases and J by 1 base. The CDR3 totals 16 residues. CDR1 is MNHEY and CDR2 is SMNVEV in the germline V gene (reference sequence). The DNA for the CDR3 is TGTGCCACCCGGACTAGCGGAGTCGTGAACACCGGGGAGCTGTTTTTT. Its translation: CATRTSGVVNTGELFF.